This T cell receptor (beta chain) is drawn from a study of T cell repertoires in cytomegalovirus infection. Overall study: Newly reported HLA-C-restricted and thoroughly characterized HLA-B-restricted CMV epitopes were employed. Indications of both CMV infection and matching HLA type were provided by public TCR beta signatures. Study outcomes and limitations: Cumulative public TCR beta family frequency identified CMV carriers with the relevant HLA. HLA-C-restricted CMV clonotypes gave the most frequent clonotype in two of eight donors.

Comments on this clonotype: Its antigen is not known.

TCRdb reprocessed the reads via MiXCR and lists one record per CDR3 protein. The data hold some 480,000 distinct CDR3 sequences, with about 33% observed a single time. Per the germline V gene, CDR1 is MNHNY and CDR2 is SVGAGI (reference sequence). The CDR3 runs 19 residues. Unmatched junction bases numbered 17, after V lost 0 bases and J lost 9 bases. Sequenced here: cultured PBMCs, sampled from culture after CMV antigen stimulation. The gene calls are TRBV6-6 and TRBJ2-1; 10 bases fit TRBD2. This sequence was found in a human donor in good health (CMV status not recorded). Some clones in this sample may be carry-over from other donors' samples. Here the CDR3 reads CASSYSLLAGPPQDIEQFF. The CDR3 bases are TGTGCCAGCAGTTACTCGTTACTAGCGGGACCCCCCCAAGACATTGAGCAGTTCTTC.